This T cell receptor beta chain was identified in a study of blood T cell repertoires in COVID-19. V trimming: 4 bases; J trimming: 5 bases; junction bases outside the gene matches: 4. This CDR3 has 14 amino acids. Germline V gene data show CDR1 as MNHEY and CDR2 as SVGAGI. TCRdb's copy holds only in-frame clones and misses some; the assay was immunoSEQ multiplex PCR. Among about 140,000 clones, roughly 80% were seen once, and the ten largest hold more than 8.5%. Sequenced material: peripheral blood. This receptor was identified in a woman in her fifties or sixties with active or convalescent COVID-19. This chain links TRBV6-5 with TRBJ2-1; 8 nucleotides align to TRBD2. The CDR3 is CASSSSGGHNEQFF. The CDR3 nucleotides are TGTGCCAGCAGTTCCAGCGGGGGACACAATGAGCAGTTCTTC.